This T cell receptor (beta chain) was found in a study of blood T cell repertoires in COVID-19. Study overall: Spain, Italy and the United States supplied samples that represented acute and convalescent COVID-19. Nucleic acid was either cDNA or gDNA, and it came from T cells, B-cell-depleted T cells, or PBMCs.

In the authors' methods: Reference gene primer amplification gave estimated nucleated cell counts. The assay was immunoSEQ multiplex PCR, and TCRdb's table has in-frame clones only and misses some. V and J calls plus clone size are reproduced from that table; the DNA served to infer D and trimming. The table shows around 97,000 clones, with approximately 84% occurring only once. This receptor was taken from a man aged 65 to 85 with acute or convalescent COVID-19. The source material was peripheral blood.

As DNA, the CDR3 is TGTGCCAGCAGTTTACAGGGCTATGGCTACACCTTC. Protein sequence: CASSLQGYGYTF. The rearrangement links TRBV27 to TRBJ1-2; tentative D call: TRBD1 (5 bases). The ends were cut back, 2 bases at V and 4 bases at J, with 5 bases in the middle. From germline, CDR1 is MNHEY and CDR2 SMNVEV (reference sequence). The CDR3 consists of 12 residues.